A single sample gave rise to the 10 T cell receptor beta chains below, sequenced in a study of shared clonotypes between healthy human individuals (dated by TCRdb to about 2020). The library was produced with the immunoSEQ multiplex PCR assay. This immuneACCESS table, as held by TCRdb, lists in-frame sequences with V and J called but not all clones. Of the missing ones, under half trace to an unresolved V gene in checked studies; the others have no known cause. In this sample the table shows over a million clones, about 74% of which occur a single time. The ten largest clones represent approximately 1.5% of the sample. Specimen: memory CD4+ T cells sorted from blood. Sample cell subset or site, as interpreted from the label and publication: CD45RA-negative fraction. The receptors stem from a man aged 18 to 29 in good health.

As to this clone: Possible read error: a much larger clone is one base away. Distinct nucleotide sequences in the sample also encode this CDR3. This sequence joins TRBV5-1 and TRBJ1-2; D is uncertain. Trimming took 0 bases from V and 2 from J, leaving 5 bases between them. CDR3 size: 13 residues. CDR1 SGHRS and CDR2 YFSETQ come from the germline V gene. CDR3 in amino acids: CASSLDGNYGYTF. CDR3 bases: TGCGCCAGCAGCTTGGACGGAAACTATGGCTACACCTTC.

The chain recombines TRBV19 with TRBJ1-2, with a weak D call TRBD1 (5 bases). Trimming cost V 3 bases and J 5 bases, with 16 bases left between them. This CDR3 comprises 15 residues. The germline CDR1 and CDR2 sequences are LNHDA and SQIVND (reference sequence). CDR3 amino acids: CASSIDSGILYGYTF. For the CDR3, the DNA is TGTGCCAGTAGTATCGACAGCGGCATCCTATATGGCTACACCTTC.

V usage is TRBV4-3 and J usage is TRBJ2-7; 7 bases map to TRBD2. CDR3 length: 19 amino acids. Germline CDR1 is LGHNA and CDR2 is YSLEER. Trimming at V came to 4 bases and at J to 2 bases, leaving 20 bases not matched to a gene. As DNA, the CDR3 is TGCGCCAGCAGCCTGATGACTCAAGGGATCGGGGGGAGGGCCTACGAGCAGTACTTC. Translation: CASSLMTQGIGGRAYEQYF.

This clone appeared a few times. DNA for the CDR3: TGTGCCAGCAGTCCTAGGACAGGTAGGAATGAGCAGTTCTTC. It codes for CASSPRTGRNEQFF. The chain is built from TRBV2 and TRBJ2-1; 7 nucleotides line up with TRBD1. Per germline, CDR1 SNHLY and CDR2 FYNNEI. The length of the CDR3 is 14 residues. V was pared by 5 bases and J by 7 bases, with 8 bases of the junction left unmatched.

Concerning this clone: One junction end does not reproduce the germline sequence, and a read error may be involved. This chain joins TRBV6-1 and TRBJ1-6, with D possibly matching TRBD1 (6 bases). The CDR3 totals 15 residues. Germline CDR1 is MNHNS and CDR2 is SASEGT. In DNA, the CDR3 is TGTGCCGGCAGCATAGAGGCAGGGGATAATTCACCCCTCCACTTT. Translating gives CAGSIEAGDNSPLHF.

V usage is TRBV10-3 and J usage is TRBJ2-5; 12 nucleotides align to TRBD1. The length of the CDR3 is 17 residues. J gave up 7 bases and V 5 bases, and 14 bases lay outside the gene matches. CDR1 is ENHRY and CDR2 is SYGVKD in the germline V gene. DNA for the CDR3: TGTGCCATCAGTCCCACCGGGACAGGGGGCGAGGGGGGGACCCAGTACTTC. It translates to CAISPTGTGGEGGTQYF.

This clone occurred a few times. The sample holds other DNA sequences that translate to the same CDR3. The V and J genes are TRBV18 and TRBJ2-5, with D perhaps matching TRBD1 (5 bases). V lost 1 base and J 2 bases, leaving 5 bases between the germline ends. The CDR3 totals 13 residues. Germline CDR1 and CDR2: KGHSH and LQKENI. CDR3 amino acids: CASSPQGQETQYF. As DNA, the CDR3 is TGTGCCAGCTCACCACAGGGGCAAGAGACCCAGTACTTC.

The J gene is TRBJ2-5, the V gene TRBV7-2; TRBD1 agrees at 10 bases. V shed 5 bases, J shed 5 bases, and the junction held 8 bases outside the gene matches. In germline, CDR1 is SGHTA, CDR2 FQGNSA. There are 15 residues in the CDR3. CDR3 amino acids: CASSPGGGQGETQYF. The CDR3 region has the DNA TGTGCCAGCAGCCCCGGGGGGGGACAGGGGGAGACCCAGTACTTC.

This chain joins TRBV30 and TRBJ2-7; TRBD1 is a possible D gene (6 bases). Trimming pared 4 bases from V and 2 bases from J, leaving 12 bases between. The germline CDR1 and CDR2 sequences are GTSNPN and SVGIG (reference sequence). The CDR3 is 13 amino acids. The DNA for the CDR3 is TGTGCCTGGACTGAGGGGGTTACCTACGAGCAGTACTTC. It encodes CAWTEGVTYEQYF. Full variable domain (missing parts from reference TRBV30 and TRBJ2-7): SQTIHQWPATLVQPVGSPLSLECTVEGTSNPNLYWYRQAAGRGLQLLFYSVGIGQISSEVPQNLSASRPQDRQFILSSKKLLLSDSGFYLCAWTEGVTYEQYFGPGTRLTVT.

V gene TRBV10-1 combines with J gene TRBJ2-2; tentative D call: TRBD2 (6 bases). V dropped 10 bases and J dropped 1 base, with 7 bases sitting between them. The CDR3 is 12 residues long. Per the germline V gene, CDR1 is WNHNN and CDR2 is SYGVQD (reference sequence). The CDR3 DNA sequence: TGCGCCACCGGGAGGAACACCGGGGAGCTGTTTTTT. Translation gives CATGRNTGELFF.